These T cell receptor beta chains were read from a single sample in a study of monozygotic twins with inflammatory bowel disease. TCRdb reprocessed the 5' RACE reads, keeping one entry per CDR3 protein, no DNA. The ten most abundant clones cover approximately 2.4% of a sample with approximately 380,000 distinct CDR3 sequences. Sequencing was performed on blood. These receptors all stem from a human donor with ulcerative colitis or Crohn's disease, or a healthy co-twin of an affected twin (not recorded which). Both conserved end residues are part of each CDR3.

v_gene	j_gene	len	CDR3aa
TRBV3-1	TRBJ2-4	14	CASSLGQGKNIQYF
TRBV18	TRBJ2-7	15	CASSPSTSQPYEQYF
TRBV7-2	TRBJ1-2	12	CAIKRVGYGYTF
TRBV24-1	TRBJ2-2	17	CATSDLGLAENTGELFF
TRBV4-1	TRBJ1-2	13	CASSQDRGHGYTF
TRBV20-1	TRBJ1-2	14	CSASDAQGGYGYTF
TRBV7-9	TRBJ2-3	16	CASRGMRSSWTDTQYF
TRBV5-4	TRBJ2-7	13	CASSLAGTYEQYF
TRBV7-9	TRBJ2-7	13	CASSLSRSYEQYF
TRBV7-2	TRBJ2-3	16	CASSQRAGGLFDTQYF
TRBV9	TRBJ1-4	16	CASSVESAGYNEKLFF
TRBV15	TRBJ2-4	16	CATSSRDRLAKNMQYF
TRBV24-1	TRBJ2-2	16	CATSDILAGVTGELFF
TRBV2	TRBJ1-5	15	CASSKEEYSNQPQHF
TRBV28	TRBJ2-5	15	CASSLELQEAETQYF
TRBV11-2	TRBJ1-3	15	CASSLSYRNGNTIYF
TRBV27	TRBJ2-7	14	CASSSPGHTYEQYF
TRBV30	TRBJ2-6	18	CAWSSRAGGASGANVLTF
TRBV5-1	TRBJ1-4	14	CASSRDSTNEKLFF
TRBV6-2/TRBV6-3	TRBJ1-1	21	CASSYDLGGMGDPFVYTEAFF
TRBV5-1	TRBJ1-1	15	CASSFNFLMNTEAFF
TRBV7-3	TRBJ1-1	15	CASSLTYQLNTEAFF
TRBV4-2	TRBJ1-2	13	CASSQAPVTGYTF
TRBV7-9	TRBJ2-7	16	CASSLFRPGRLYEQYF
TRBV5-1	TRBJ2-4	14	CASSLSTFPTIQYF
TRBV4-1	TRBJ2-1	14	CASSQVQGGNEQFF
TRBV4-2	TRBJ2-7	15	CASSQRGQGYYEQYF
TRBV20-1	TRBJ2-5	13	CSARGAGTETQYF
TRBV12-3/TRBV12-4	TRBJ1-6	13	CASNRQGYSPLHF
TRBV6-5	TRBJ1-3	15	CASSYSSGVGNTIYF
TRBV25-1	TRBJ2-2	15	CASSEYRGNTGELFF
TRBV5-1	TRBJ2-5	14	CASSLGQFQETQYF
TRBV12-3/TRBV12-4	TRBJ2-7	15	CASSPTGVGTYEQYF
TRBV2	TRBJ2-7	16	CASSLPPGQGGYEQYF
TRBV5-1	TRBJ2-2	15	CASREGTGNTGELFF
TRBV19	TRBJ2-3	14	CASSDLASTDTQYF
TRBV5-1	TRBJ2-2	15	CASSLASGATGELFF
TRBV12-3/TRBV12-4	TRBJ2-7	14	CASSFFEGVYEQYF
TRBV7-2	TRBJ2-3	15	CASSFWSGSTDTQYF
TRBV6-2/TRBV6-3	TRBJ1-1	14	CASHTRQLDTEAFF
TRBV6-2/TRBV6-3	TRBJ2-1	16	CASSYDSTRTGYEQFF
TRBV30	TRBJ2-2	15	CAWIAGTGSTGELFF
TRBV12-3/TRBV12-4	TRBJ2-2	17	CATRLAGGRLNTGELFF
TRBV7-6	TRBJ1-1	14	CASRGGTSNTEAFF
TRBV9	TRBJ2-5	14	CASSVGQGEGTQYF
TRBV3-1	TRBJ2-2	16	CASSPPGRLDTGELFF
TRBV7-2	TRBJ1-1	15	CASSFNTPGQGQAFF
TRBV28	TRBJ2-7	16	CASSLELLAGNYEQYF